In this sample, the clone carrying this TCR beta chain turned up many times. TCRdb reprocessed the 5' RACE reads via MiXCR and lists one record per CDR3 protein. Of under 200,000 distinct CDR3 sequences listed, around 7% were seen once; the top ten hold approximately 2.5%. The CDR3 covers 15 residues. V shed 0 bases and J shed 5 bases, with 8 bases lying between them. The germline CDR1 and CDR2 sequences are MNHEY and SVGEGT. The data derive from a study of T cells after yellow fever vaccination. The TCR originated in a man aged 18 to 30 who received the YFV17D yellow fever vaccine. The V and J genes are TRBV6-2 or TRBV6-3 and TRBJ1-6, with D hard to call. The input for sequencing was CD4+ T cells sorted from PBMCs, taken 5 to 6 days after the first yellow fever vaccination. CDR3 in amino acids: CASSYSKSNNSPLHF. The CDR3 DNA follows: TGTGCCAGCAGTTACTCGAAGTCTAATAATTCACCCCTCCACTTT.